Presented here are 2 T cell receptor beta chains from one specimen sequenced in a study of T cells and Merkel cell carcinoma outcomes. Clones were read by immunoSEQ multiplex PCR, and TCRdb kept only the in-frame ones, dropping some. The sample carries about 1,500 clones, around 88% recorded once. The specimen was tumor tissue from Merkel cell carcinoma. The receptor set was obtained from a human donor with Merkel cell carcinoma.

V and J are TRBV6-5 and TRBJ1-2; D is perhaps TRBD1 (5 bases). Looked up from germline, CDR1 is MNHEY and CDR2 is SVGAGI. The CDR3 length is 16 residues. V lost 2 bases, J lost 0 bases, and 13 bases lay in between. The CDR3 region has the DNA TGTGCCAGCAGTTACCAGACAGATCCGTCTAACTATGGCTACACCTTC. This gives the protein CASSYQTDPSNYGYTF.

CDR3 loop: CSAPKADTQYF. CDR3 sequence (DNA): TGCAGTGCTCCTAAGGCAGATACGCAGTATTTT. The chain combines TRBV20-1 with TRBJ2-3; D gene unclear. V was trimmed by 5 bases and J by 4 bases, leaving 7 bases between them. Germline values: CDR1 DFQATT, CDR2 SNEGSKA (reference sequence). CDR3 length equals 11 residues.